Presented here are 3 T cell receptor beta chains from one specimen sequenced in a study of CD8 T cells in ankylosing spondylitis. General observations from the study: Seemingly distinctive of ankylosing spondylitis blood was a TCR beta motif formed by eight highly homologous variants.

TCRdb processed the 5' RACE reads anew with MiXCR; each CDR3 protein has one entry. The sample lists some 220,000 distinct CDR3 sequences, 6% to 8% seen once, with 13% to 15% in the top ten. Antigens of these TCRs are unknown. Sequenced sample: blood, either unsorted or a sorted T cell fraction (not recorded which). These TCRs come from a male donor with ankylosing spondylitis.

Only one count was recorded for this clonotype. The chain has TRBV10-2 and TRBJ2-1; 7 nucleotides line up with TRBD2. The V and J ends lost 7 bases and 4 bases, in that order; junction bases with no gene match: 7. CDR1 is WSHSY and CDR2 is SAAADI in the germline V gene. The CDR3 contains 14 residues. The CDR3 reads CASKGGVQYNEQFF. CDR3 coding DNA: TGCGCCAGCAAGGGAGGGGTACAGTACAATGAGCAGTTCTTC.

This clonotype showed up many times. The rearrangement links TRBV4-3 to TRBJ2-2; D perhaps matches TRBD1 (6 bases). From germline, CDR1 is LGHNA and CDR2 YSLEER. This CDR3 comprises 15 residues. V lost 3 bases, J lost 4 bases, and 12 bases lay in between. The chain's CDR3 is CASSQQGPITGELFF. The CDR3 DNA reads TGCGCCAGCAGCCAGCAGGGGCCCATCACCGGGGAGCTGTTTTTT.

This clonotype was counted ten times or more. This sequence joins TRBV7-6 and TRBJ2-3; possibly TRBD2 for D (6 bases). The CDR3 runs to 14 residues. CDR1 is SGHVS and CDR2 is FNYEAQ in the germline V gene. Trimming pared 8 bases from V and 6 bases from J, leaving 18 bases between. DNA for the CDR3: TGTGCCAGCTCCCTCACGCGGGGACTGGATACGCAGTATTTT. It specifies CASSLTRGLDTQYF.